Following are 8 T cell receptor beta chains from one sample sequenced in a study of human thymus T cells. TCRdb keeps only in-frame clones here, not all; method: immunoSEQ multiplex PCR. The sample lists about 130,000 clones; over 85% were seen once. Thymus tissue for the work was resected from patients undergoing corrective heart surgery. Sequencing input: thymus tissue. Every receptor here comes from a boy less than two years old with a congenital heart defect but otherwise immunologically healthy.

J is TRBJ2-7 and V is TRBV2, with D perhaps matching TRBD1 (6 bases). Trimming removed 1 base from V and 2 bases from J, with 9 bases in between. The CDR3 consists of 14 residues. The germline CDR1 and CDR2 sequences are SNHLY and FYNNEI. CDR3 amino acids: CASSEGTVPYEQYF. DNA for the CDR3: TGTGCCAGCAGTGAAGGGACAGTTCCCTACGAGCAGTACTTC.

The J gene is TRBJ2-3, the V gene TRBV19; 7 bases are shared with TRBD2. Germline V gives CDR1 LNHDA, CDR2 SQIVND (reference sequence). V lost 1 base, J lost 4 bases, and 5 bases stayed unmatched. CDR3 length equals 15 residues. The CDR3 loop reads CASSIVAGVADTQYF. CDR3 coding DNA: TGTGCCAGTAGTATAGTCGCGGGGGTGGCAGATACGCAGTATTTT. Supplemented by reference TRBV19 and TRBJ2-3, the full variable domain reads DGGITQSPKYLFRKEGQNVTLSCEQNLNHDAMYWYRQDPGQGLRLIYYSQIVNDFQKGDIAEGYSVSREKKESFPLTVTSAQKNPTAFYLCASSIVAGVADTQYFGPGTRLTVL.

The chain combines TRBV6-5 with TRBJ2-2, with D uncertain. The CDR3 runs 15 residues. V lost 0 bases and J lost 9, with 14 bases in between. Germline lookup yields CDR1 MNHEY and CDR2 SVGAGI. CDR3 amino acids: CASSYSGPTVRELFF. The CDR3 DNA follows: TGTGCCAGCAGTTACTCGGGCCCGACGGTCCGGGAGCTGTTTTTT.

The chain has TRBV6-1 and TRBJ1-3, with D maybe TRBD1 (6 bases). The germline V gene has CDR1 MNHNS and CDR2 SASEGT. CDR3 length: 13 amino acids. V lost 6 bases to trimming and J lost 8 bases, with 14 bases between them. The CDR3 DNA is TGTGCCAGCAGGGGGGCCTCAGGAGACACCATATATTTT. Translating it yields CASRGASGDTIYF.

The chain employs TRBV7-9 and TRBJ2-3, with D uncertain. Germline-derived CDR1 and CDR2 are SEHNR and FQNEAQ (reference sequence). V gave up 2 bases and J gave up 0 bases, with 18 bases separating them. The CDR3 consists of 18 residues. The CDR3 spells CASSLRGSSLKSTDTQYF. In DNA form, the CDR3 reads TGTGCCAGCAGCTTAAGAGGATCTTCCCTTAAAAGCACAGATACGCAGTATTTT.

The chain carries TRBV27 and TRBJ1-4; D is perhaps TRBD1 (6 bases). CDR1 and CDR2 from the germline V gene are MNHEY and SMNVEV (reference sequence). The length of the CDR3 is 16 residues. V lost 5 bases to trimming and J lost 4 bases, with 17 bases between them. The CDR3 nucleotides read TGTGCCAGCAGTGGGACAAGAGGAGGGGGTAATGAAAAACTGTTTTTT. Translating it yields CASSGTRGGGNEKLFF. The full variable domain, with the rest looked up from reference TRBV27 and TRBJ1-4, is EAQVTQNPRYLITVTGKKLTVTCSQNMNHEYMSWYRQDPGLGLRQIYYSMNVEVTDKGDVPEGYKVSRKEKRNFPLILESPSPNQTSLYFCASSGTRGGGNEKLFFGSGTQLSVL.

The chain recombines TRBV5-1 with TRBJ2-7; 8 bases are shared with TRBD1. With V trimmed by 4 bases and J by 2 bases, 2 bases remained unmatched. Germline V CDR1 and CDR2: SGHRS, YFSETQ. The CDR3 consists of 13 residues. CDR3 protein: CASSPDRAYEQYF. CDR3 DNA sequence: TGCGCCAGCAGCCCGGACAGGGCCTACGAGCAGTACTTC.

The chain links TRBV19 to TRBJ1-6; D might be TRBD1 (5 bases). Germline V gene data show CDR1 as LNHDA and CDR2 as SQIVND (reference sequence). This CDR3 is 16 amino acids long. V was cut by 5 bases and J by 7 bases, with 18 bases left in between. CDR3 amino acids: CASSPRRAGSNSPLHF. The CDR3 nucleotides are TGTGCCAGTAGTCCCCGTAGAGCAGGGAGCAATTCACCCCTCCACTTT.